The clone carrying this T cell receptor (beta chain) was found a few times. This record comes from a study of T cells after yellow fever vaccination. Study-wide results and limits: Researchers noted that a small share of clonotypes showed up in both CD4 and CD8 compartments. Secondary responses were weaker yet peaked faster, day 5 versus 15. The study noted that FACS-sorted repertoires could contain abundant clonotypes contaminating from the bulk population.

The V gene end was trimmed by 6 bases and the J gene end by 2 bases; junction bases not matched to a gene: 8. The CDR3 sequence is 15 residues long. Germline lookup yields CDR1 SGHTA and CDR2 FQGTGA. Universal primer sites and UMIs were introduced during 5'RACE template-switching synthesis of TCR cDNA. In TCRdb, the 5' RACE reads were re-called with MiXCR into one record per CDR3 protein. The top ten clones hold approximately 17% of a sample with some 96,000 distinct CDR3 sequences, 7.5% to 10% of them seen once. The material was CD8+ T cells not binding an NS4B(214-222) dextramer, sorted from PBMCs, obtained roughly 15 days after the first yellow fever vaccination. The chain combines TRBV7-3 with TRBJ1-1; 8 nucleotides line up with TRBD1. The sequence came from a young man who received the YFV17D yellow fever vaccine. As DNA, the CDR3 is TGTGCCAGCAGTCCCGGACAGGGCAGAAACACTGAAGCTTTCTTT. Its protein product is CASSPGQGRNTEAFF.